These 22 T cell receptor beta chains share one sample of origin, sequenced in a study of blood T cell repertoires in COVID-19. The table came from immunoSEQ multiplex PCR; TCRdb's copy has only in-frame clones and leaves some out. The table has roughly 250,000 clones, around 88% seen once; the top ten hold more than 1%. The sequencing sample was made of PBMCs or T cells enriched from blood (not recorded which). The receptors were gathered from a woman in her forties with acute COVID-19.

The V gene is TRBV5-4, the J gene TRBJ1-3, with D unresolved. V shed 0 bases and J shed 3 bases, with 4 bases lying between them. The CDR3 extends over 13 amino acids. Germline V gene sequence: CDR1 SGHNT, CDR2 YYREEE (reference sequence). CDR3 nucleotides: TGTGCCAGCAGCTTGGTTAGTGGAAACACCATATATTTT. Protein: CASSLVSGNTIYF.

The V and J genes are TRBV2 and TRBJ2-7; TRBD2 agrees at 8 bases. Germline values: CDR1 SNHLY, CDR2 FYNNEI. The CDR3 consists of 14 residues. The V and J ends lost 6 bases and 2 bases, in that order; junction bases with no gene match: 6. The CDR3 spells CASRVTSGTYEQYF. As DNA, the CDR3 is TGTGCCAGCAGAGTAACTAGCGGCACCTACGAGCAGTACTTC. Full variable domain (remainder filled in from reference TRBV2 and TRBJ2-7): EPEVTQTPSHQVTQMGQEVILRCVPISNHLYFYWYRQILGQKVEFLVSFYNNEISEKSEIFDDQFSVERPDGSNFTLKIRSTKLEDSAMYFCASRVTSGTYEQYFGPGTRLTVT.

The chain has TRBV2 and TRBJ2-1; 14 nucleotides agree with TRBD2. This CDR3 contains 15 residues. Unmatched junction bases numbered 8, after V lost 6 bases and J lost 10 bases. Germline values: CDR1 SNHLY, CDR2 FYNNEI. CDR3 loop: CASREGLAGVNEQFF. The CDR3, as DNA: TGTGCCAGCAGGGAGGGACTAGCGGGAGTCAACGAGCAGTTCTTC.

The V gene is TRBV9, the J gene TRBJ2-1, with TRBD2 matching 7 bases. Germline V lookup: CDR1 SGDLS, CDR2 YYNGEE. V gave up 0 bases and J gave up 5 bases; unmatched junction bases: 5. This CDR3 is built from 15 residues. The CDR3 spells CASSVDLAANNEQFF. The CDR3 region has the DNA TGTGCCAGCAGCGTAGATCTAGCGGCGAACAATGAGCAGTTCTTC.

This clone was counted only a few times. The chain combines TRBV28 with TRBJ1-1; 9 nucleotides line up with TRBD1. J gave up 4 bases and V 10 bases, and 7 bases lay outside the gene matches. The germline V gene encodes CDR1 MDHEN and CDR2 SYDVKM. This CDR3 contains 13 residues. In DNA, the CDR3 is TGTGCCACCATGCTACAGGGGGCCACTGAAGCTTTCTTT. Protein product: CATMLQGATEAFF.

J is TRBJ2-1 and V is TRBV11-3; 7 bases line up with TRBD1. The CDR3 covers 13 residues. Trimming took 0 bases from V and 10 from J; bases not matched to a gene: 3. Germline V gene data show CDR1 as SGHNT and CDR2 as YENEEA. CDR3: CASSLEPGGEQFF. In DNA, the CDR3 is TGTGCCAGCAGCTTAGAACCAGGGGGAGAGCAGTTCTTC.

CDR3 in amino acids: CASSQSSLAGGPYNEQFF. CDR3 bases: TGCGCCAGCAGCCAATCATCCCTAGCGGGAGGGCCCTACAATGAGCAGTTCTTC. The chain combines TRBV4-3 with TRBJ2-1; 12 bases agree with TRBD2. Germline assignment: CDR1 LGHNA and CDR2 YSLEER. The V segment lost 2 bases and the J segment 2 bases; nucleotides outside the gene matches: 7. The CDR3 is made up of 18 amino acids.

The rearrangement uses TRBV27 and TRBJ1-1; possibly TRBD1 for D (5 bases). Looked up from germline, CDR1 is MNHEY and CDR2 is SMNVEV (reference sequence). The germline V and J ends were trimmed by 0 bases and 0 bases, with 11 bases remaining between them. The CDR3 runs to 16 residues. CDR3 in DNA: TGTGCCAGCAGTTTATCCCGGGACTTTATGAACACTGAAGCTTTCTTT. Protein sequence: CASSLSRDFMNTEAFF.

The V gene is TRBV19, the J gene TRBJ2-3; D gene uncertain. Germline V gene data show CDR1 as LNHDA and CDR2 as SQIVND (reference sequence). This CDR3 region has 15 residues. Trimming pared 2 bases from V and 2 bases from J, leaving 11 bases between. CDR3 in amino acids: CASSIMGSYTDTQYF. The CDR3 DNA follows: TGTGCCAGTAGTATAATGGGCAGCTACACAGATACGCAGTATTTT.

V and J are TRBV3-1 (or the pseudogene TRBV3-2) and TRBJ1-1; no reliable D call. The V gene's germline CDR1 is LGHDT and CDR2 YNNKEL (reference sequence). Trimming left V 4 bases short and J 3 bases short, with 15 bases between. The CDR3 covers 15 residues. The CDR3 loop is CASSPLGVPHTEAFF. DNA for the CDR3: TGTGCCAGCAGCCCCCTCGGGGTACCGCACACTGAAGCTTTCTTT.

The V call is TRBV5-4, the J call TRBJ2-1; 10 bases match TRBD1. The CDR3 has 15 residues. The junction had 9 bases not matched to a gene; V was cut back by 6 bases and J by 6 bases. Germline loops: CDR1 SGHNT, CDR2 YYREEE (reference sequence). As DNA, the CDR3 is TGTGCCAGCACCCTCGACAGGGGGCGCGCCAATGAGCAGTTCTTC. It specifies CASTLDRGRANEQFF. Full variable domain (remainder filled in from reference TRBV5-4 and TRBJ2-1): ETGVTQSPTHLIKTRGQQVTLRCSSQSGHNTVSWYQQALGQGPQFIFQYYREEENGRGNFPPRFSGLQFPNYSSELNVNALELDDSALYLCASTLDRGRANEQFFGPGTRLTVL.

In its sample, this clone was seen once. In DNA form, the CDR3 reads TGTGCCAGCAGTTACTCGTCGCGGGAGGGTACAGATACGCAGTATTTT. Translation: CASSYSSREGTDTQYF. The chain carries TRBV6-5 and TRBJ2-3; TRBD2 matches 9 bases. Germline-derived CDR1 and CDR2 are MNHEY and SVGAGI. J gave up 3 bases and V 0 bases, and 4 bases lay outside the gene matches. The CDR3 is made up of 16 amino acids.

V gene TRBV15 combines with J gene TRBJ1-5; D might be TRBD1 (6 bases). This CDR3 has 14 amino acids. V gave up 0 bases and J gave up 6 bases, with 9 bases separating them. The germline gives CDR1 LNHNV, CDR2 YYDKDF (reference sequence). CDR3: CATSRDLGAQPQHF. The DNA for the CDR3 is TGTGCCACCAGCAGAGATTTGGGGGCTCAGCCCCAGCATTTT.

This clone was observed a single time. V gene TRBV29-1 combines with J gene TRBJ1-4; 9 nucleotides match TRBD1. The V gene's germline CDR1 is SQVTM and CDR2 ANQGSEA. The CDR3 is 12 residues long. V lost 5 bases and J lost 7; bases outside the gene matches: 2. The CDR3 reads CSVRTGVEKLFF. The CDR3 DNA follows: TGCAGCGTTAGGACAGGGGTTGAAAAACTGTTTTTT.

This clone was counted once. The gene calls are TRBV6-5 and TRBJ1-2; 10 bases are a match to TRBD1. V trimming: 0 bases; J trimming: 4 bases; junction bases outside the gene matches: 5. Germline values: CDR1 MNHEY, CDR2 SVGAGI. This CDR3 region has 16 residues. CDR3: CASSYSATGGGYGYTF. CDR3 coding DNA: TGTGCCAGCAGTTACTCGGCGACAGGGGGCGGCTATGGCTACACCTTC.

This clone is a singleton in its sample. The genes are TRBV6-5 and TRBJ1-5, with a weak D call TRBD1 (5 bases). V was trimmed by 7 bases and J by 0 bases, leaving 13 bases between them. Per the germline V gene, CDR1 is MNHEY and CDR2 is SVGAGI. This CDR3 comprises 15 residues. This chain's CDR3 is CASNFQGFSNQPQHF. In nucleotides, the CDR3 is TGTGCCAGCAACTTTCAGGGATTTAGCAATCAGCCCCAGCATTTT.

For the CDR3, the DNA is TGCGCCAGCAGCCTCCGCGAGGGCACTAATGAAAAACTGTTTTTT. This encodes CASSLREGTNEKLFF. The chain employs TRBV4-3 and TRBJ1-4; D is unclear. V lost 4 bases to trimming and J lost 2 bases, with 11 bases between them. CDR1 LGHNA and CDR2 YSLEER come from the germline V gene. The CDR3 consists of 15 residues.

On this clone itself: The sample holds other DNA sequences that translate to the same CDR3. CDR3 residues: CASSLAGGSYEQYF. CDR3 nucleotides: TGCGCCAGCAGCTTGGCGGGGGGTAGTTACGAGCAGTACTTC. The chain combines TRBV5-1 with TRBJ2-7; the match to TRBD2 covers 7 bases. This CDR3 comprises 14 residues. Trimming took 0 bases from V and 4 from J; bases not matched to a gene: 4. Germline CDR1 and CDR2: SGHRS and YFSETQ.

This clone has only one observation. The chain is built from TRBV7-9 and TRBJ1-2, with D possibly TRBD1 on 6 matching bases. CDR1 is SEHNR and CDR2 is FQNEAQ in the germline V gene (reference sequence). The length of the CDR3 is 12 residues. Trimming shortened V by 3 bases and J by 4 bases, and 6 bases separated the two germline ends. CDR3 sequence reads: CASSLTGYGYTF. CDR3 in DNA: TGTGCCAGCAGCTTGACAGGCTATGGCTACACCTTC.

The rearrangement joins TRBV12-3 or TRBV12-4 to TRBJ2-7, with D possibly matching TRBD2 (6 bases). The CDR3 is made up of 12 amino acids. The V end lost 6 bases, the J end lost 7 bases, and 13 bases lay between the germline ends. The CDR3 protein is CASSRTTLEQYF. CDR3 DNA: TGTGCCAGCAGCAGGACTACTCTGGAGCAGTACTTC.

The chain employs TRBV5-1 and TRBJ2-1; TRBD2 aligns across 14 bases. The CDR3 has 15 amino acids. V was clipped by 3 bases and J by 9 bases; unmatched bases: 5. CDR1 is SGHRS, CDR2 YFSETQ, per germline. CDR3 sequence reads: CASSWGLAGEGEQFF. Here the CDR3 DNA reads TGCGCCAGCAGCTGGGGACTAGCGGGAGAGGGTGAGCAGTTCTTC.

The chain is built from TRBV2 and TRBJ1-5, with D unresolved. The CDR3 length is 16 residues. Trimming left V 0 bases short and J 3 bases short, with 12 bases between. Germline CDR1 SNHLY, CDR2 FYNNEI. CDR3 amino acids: CASSEAAGVDNQPQHF. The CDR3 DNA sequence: TGTGCCAGCAGTGAAGCGGCAGGCGTCGACAATCAGCCCCAGCATTTT.